The 23 T cell receptor beta chains listed next were all sequenced from one sample in a study of cytomegalovirus exposure and HLA in healthy donors. Vbeta (60) and Jbeta (13) primers were used in the PCR. The assay was immunoSEQ multiplex PCR, and TCRdb's table has in-frame clones only and misses some. The table includes more than 95,000 clones, less than 85% detected once. The sequenced material came from PBMCs. The receptors stem from a man younger than 35 in good health and CMV-seropositive.

V usage is TRBV7-9 and J usage is TRBJ2-7, with D possibly TRBD1 on 5 matching bases. The CDR3 is 12 residues long. The V end lost 4 bases, the J end lost 4 bases, and 8 bases lay between the germline ends. Germline CDR1 and CDR2: SEHNR and FQNEAQ (reference sequence). The CDR3 sequence: CASSSGKYEQYF. CDR3 coding DNA: TGTGCCAGCAGCTCAGGGAAGTACGAGCAGTACTTC.

The rearrangement links TRBV2 to TRBJ1-2; D possibly corresponds to TRBD1 (5 bases). This CDR3 is built from 13 residues. V shed 3 bases and J shed 4 bases, with 9 bases lying between them. Germline assignment: CDR1 SNHLY and CDR2 FYNNEI. The CDR3, as DNA: TGTGCCAGCAGTGAGAGACAGACCTATGGCTACACCTTC. Protein product: CASSERQTYGYTF.

The chain carries TRBV9 and TRBJ1-1; 7 bases line up with TRBD1. Trimming took 4 bases from V and 6 from J; bases not matched to a gene: 6. The CDR3 totals 13 residues. Germline values: CDR1 SGDLS, CDR2 YYNGEE. CDR3 sequence: CASSHGTVSEAFF. CDR3 coding DNA: TGTGCCAGCAGCCACGGGACAGTCTCTGAAGCTTTCTTT. The whole variable domain, remainder taken from reference TRBV9 and TRBJ1-1, is DSGVTQTPKHLITATGQRVTLRCSPRSGDLSVYWYQQSLDQGLQFLIQYYNGEERAKGNILERFSAQQFPDLHSELNLSSLELGDSALYFCASSHGTVSEAFFGQGTRLTVV.

This clone occurred a few times. Other DNA sequences in the sample encode the same CDR3. The gene calls are TRBV7-8 and TRBJ1-6; 9 nucleotides align to TRBD1. The junction had 10 bases not matched to a gene; V was cut back by 3 bases and J by 7 bases. The CDR3 contains 17 residues. Germline CDR1 is SGHVS and CDR2 is FQNEAQ. DNA for the CDR3: TGTGCCAGCAGCTTGGGCGGGGGGACAGGGAAGAATTCACCCCTCCACTTT. Protein: CASSLGGGTGKNSPLHF. Based on the CDR3 plus reference TRBV7-8 and TRBJ1-6, the full variable domain is GAGVSQSPRYKVAKRGQDVALRCDPISGHVSLFWYQQALGQGPEFLTYFQNEAQLDKSGLPSDRFFAERPEGSVSTLKIQRTQQEDSAVYLCASSLGGGTGKNSPLHFGNGTRLTVT.

The chain recombines TRBV9 with TRBJ2-3; the match to TRBD1 covers 9 bases. The CDR3 is 15 amino acids. Looked up from germline, CDR1 is SGDLS and CDR2 is YYNGEE. The V gene end was trimmed by 7 bases and the J gene end by 6 bases; junction bases not matched to a gene: 12. CDR3: CASSQTGGWLDTQYF. Here the CDR3 DNA reads TGTGCCAGCTCCCAGACAGGGGGTTGGCTGGATACGCAGTATTTT.

The chain carries TRBV19 and TRBJ2-3; TRBD1 matches 8 bases. This CDR3 comprises 13 residues. The V gene's germline CDR1 is LNHDA and CDR2 SQIVND (reference sequence). The junction had 2 bases not matched to a gene; V was cut back by 3 bases and J by 6 bases. Here the CDR3 reads CASSIQGADTQYF. The CDR3 coding sequence is TGTGCCAGTAGTATTCAGGGGGCGGATACGCAGTATTTT.

The chain is built from TRBV10-3 and TRBJ1-2; TRBD1 agrees at 9 bases. The CDR3 spans 13 residues. Trimming took 8 bases from V and 4 from J; bases not matched to a gene: 5. CDR1 and CDR2 (germline): ENHRY, SYGVKD. The CDR3 region is CAIVPGQGYGYTF. In DNA, the CDR3 is TGTGCCATCGTACCGGGACAGGGCTATGGCTACACCTTC.

The table lists this clone with a few counts. J is TRBJ1-4 and V is TRBV30; a weak D match, TRBD1 (6 bases). CDR3 length equals 14 residues. The ends were cut back, 4 bases at V and 5 bases at J, with 14 bases in the middle. Germline values: CDR1 GTSNPN, CDR2 SVGIG (reference sequence). CDR3 region: CAWIPQGQNEKLFF. As DNA, the CDR3 is TGTGCCTGGATCCCCCAGGGACAAAATGAAAAACTGTTTTTT.

This chain links TRBV5-4 with TRBJ2-5, with 8 bases fitting TRBD2. V shed 1 base, J shed 0 bases, and the junction held 11 bases outside the gene matches. The germline gives CDR1 SGHNT, CDR2 YYREEE (reference sequence). CDR3 length: 18 residues. CDR3 coding DNA: TGTGCCAGCAGCTTGTCGTTAGCGGGGCCTACCTACCAAGAGACCCAGTACTTC. As protein: CASSLSLAGPTYQETQYF.

The chain links TRBV13 to TRBJ2-5; 7 positions match TRBD2. The CDR3 consists of 14 residues. V shed 5 bases and J 2 bases; nucleotides not matched to a gene: 5. Per the germline V gene, CDR1 is PRHDT and CDR2 is FYEKMQ (reference sequence). The CDR3 DNA sequence: TGTGCCAGCAGCCCGGGACTAAATCAAGAGACCCAGTACTTC. This codes for CASSPGLNQETQYF.

The V call is TRBV5-1, the J call TRBJ2-3, with a weak D call TRBD2 (6 bases). Germline values: CDR1 SGHRS, CDR2 YFSETQ. The CDR3 is 17 residues long. V was pared by 0 bases and J by 0 bases, with 14 bases between. The CDR3: CASSLAIMGGSTDTQYF. Here the CDR3 DNA reads TGCGCCAGCAGCTTGGCCATTATGGGGGGAAGCACAGATACGCAGTATTTT. Full variable domain (missing parts from reference TRBV5-1 and TRBJ2-3): KAGVTQTPRYLIKTRGQQVTLSCSPISGHRSVSWYQQTPGQGLQFLFEYFSETQRNKGNFPGRFSGRQFSNSRSEMNVSTLELGDSALYLCASSLAIMGGSTDTQYFGPGTRLTVL.

CDR3 protein: CASSPEGGRQETQYF. As DNA, the CDR3 is TGCGCCAGCAGCCCGGAGGGGGGGCGCCAAGAGACCCAGTACTTC. The genes are TRBV5-1 and TRBJ2-5, with a weak D call TRBD2 (7 bases). Trimming stripped 4 bases from V and 1 base from J, with 14 bases between. CDR1 and CDR2 (germline): SGHRS, YFSETQ. This CDR3 region has 15 residues.

The V call is TRBV6-6, the J call TRBJ1-1; D is unclear. This CDR3 spans 13 amino acids. Trimming took off 5 bases at V and 7 bases at J, with 14 bases between the two ends. Germline lookup yields CDR1 MNHNY and CDR2 SVGAGI (reference sequence). The CDR3, as DNA: TGTGCCAGCAGTCCCCCTGCAACATTTGAAGCTTTCTTT. It encodes CASSPPATFEAFF.

V gene TRBV10-3 combines with J gene TRBJ2-5; tentative D call: TRBD1 (6 bases). There are 16 residues in the CDR3. V lost 2 bases and J lost 8, with 21 bases in between. Germline lookup yields CDR1 ENHRY and CDR2 SYGVKD. CDR3 bases: TGTGCCATCAGTGAGCCGAGCAACAGGGTTCTGAAAACCCAGTACTTC. Protein product: CAISEPSNRVLKTQYF.

The V gene is TRBV5-1, the J gene TRBJ2-3; TRBD2 matches at 7 bases. Germline V gives CDR1 SGHRS, CDR2 YFSETQ. The CDR3 is 15 amino acids. The ends lost 1 base at V and 2 bases at J; junction bases unmatched: 4. The CDR3 protein is CASSLSGTHTDTQYF. For the CDR3, the DNA is TGCGCCAGCAGCTTGAGCGGGACCCACACAGATACGCAGTATTTT.

The V call is TRBV6-1, the J call TRBJ2-7, with D uncertain. This CDR3 spans 12 amino acids. Per the germline V gene, CDR1 is MNHNS and CDR2 is SASEGT. The V and J ends lost 0 bases and 7 bases respectively, with 7 bases between them. Here the CDR3 DNA reads TGTGCCAGCAGTGAAGCTCCTTATGAGCAGTACTTC. Residues: CASSEAPYEQYF.

The chain recombines TRBV4-2 with TRBJ1-1; D is unresolved. CDR1 and CDR2 (germline): LGHNA, YNFKEQ. The CDR3 contains 17 residues. The V and J ends lost 0 bases and 3 bases respectively, with 17 bases between them. Written as DNA, the CDR3 is TGTGCCAGCAGCCAAGATCTATTACGGGGAATTGACACTGAAGCTTTCTTT. Translation: CASSQDLLRGIDTEAFF.

The J gene is TRBJ1-2, the V gene TRBV19; no reliable D call. Germline loops: CDR1 LNHDA, CDR2 SQIVND (reference sequence). V was pared by 5 bases and J by 8 bases, with 6 bases between. There are 10 residues in the CDR3. The CDR3 DNA reads TGTGCCAGTAGTTCGAGCGGCTACACCTTC. Protein product: CASSSSGYTF.

The chain recombines TRBV9 with TRBJ2-7; 9 positions agree with TRBD2. V shed 2 bases, J shed 2 bases, and the junction held 2 bases outside the gene matches. CDR1 and CDR2 from the germline V gene are SGDLS and YYNGEE. The CDR3 contains 14 residues. The CDR3: CASSVGGGAYEQYF. The CDR3 coding sequence is TGTGCCAGCAGCGTCGGCGGGGGGGCCTACGAGCAGTACTTC.

V and J are TRBV6-1 and TRBJ2-3; D possibly corresponds to TRBD1 (6 bases). Deletions cut 3 bases from V and 6 bases from J, with 19 bases between. The CDR3 is 16 amino acids. The germline gives CDR1 MNHNS, CDR2 SASEGT. CDR3 sequence (DNA): TGTGCCAGCAGTGAGACAGTTTACCCAGGGGCCGATACGCAGTATTTT. Its translation is CASSETVYPGADTQYF.

This clone was seen only once. The J gene is TRBJ1-2, the V gene TRBV11-2; D is unclear. Germline CDR1 reads SGHAT; CDR2 reads FQNNGV. The length of the CDR3 is 14 residues. Trimming stripped 1 base from V and 2 bases from J, with 8 bases between. The CDR3 DNA is TGTGCCAGCAGCTTAGGACATCCCAACTATGGCTACACCTTC. This sequence encodes CASSLGHPNYGYTF.

This clone was counted between two and nine times. V gene TRBV2 combines with J gene TRBJ2-7, with D tentatively TRBD1 (6 bases). The CDR3 is made up of 13 amino acids. V was trimmed by 5 bases and J by 2 bases, leaving 10 bases between them. Germline V gene sequence: CDR1 SNHLY, CDR2 FYNNEI. The CDR3 region has the DNA TGTGCCAGCAGTTGGGACACTACCTACGAGCAGTACTTC. Protein sequence: CASSWDTTYEQYF.

The rearrangement uses TRBV14 and TRBJ2-7; the match to TRBD2 covers 7 bases. CDR1 is SGHDN, CDR2 FVKESK, per germline. This CDR3 region has 11 residues. V was pared by 8 bases and J by 3 bases, with 1 base of the junction left unmatched. In DNA, the CDR3 is TGTGCCAGCGGGACTATCTACGAGCAGTACTTC. It is translated as CASGTIYEQYF.